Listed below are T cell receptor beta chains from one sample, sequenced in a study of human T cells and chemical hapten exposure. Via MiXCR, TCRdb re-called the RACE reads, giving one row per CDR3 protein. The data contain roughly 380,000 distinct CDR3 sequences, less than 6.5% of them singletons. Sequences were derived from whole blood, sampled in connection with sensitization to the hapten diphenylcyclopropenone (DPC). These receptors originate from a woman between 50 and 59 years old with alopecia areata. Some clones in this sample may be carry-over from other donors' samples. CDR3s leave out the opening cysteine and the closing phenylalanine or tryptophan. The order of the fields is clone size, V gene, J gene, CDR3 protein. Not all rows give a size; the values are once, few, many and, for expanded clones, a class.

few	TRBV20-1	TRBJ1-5	SATGDRANQPQH
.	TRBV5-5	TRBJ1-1	ASTYTGRAF
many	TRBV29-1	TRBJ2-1	SGAGGIYNEQF
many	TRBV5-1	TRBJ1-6	ASSLGGSPLH
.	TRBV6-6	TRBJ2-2	ASRGPGELF
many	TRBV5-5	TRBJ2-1	ASSPPSGSGDEQF
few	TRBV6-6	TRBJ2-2	ASSYSSGRPQTGELF
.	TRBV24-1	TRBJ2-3	ATSDLRRAPDTQY
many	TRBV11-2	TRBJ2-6	ASSLTHPSSGANVLT
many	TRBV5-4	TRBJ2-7	ASSLWTGNYEQY
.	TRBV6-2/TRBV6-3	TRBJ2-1	ASSYSKQGVFYPFNEQF
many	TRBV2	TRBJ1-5	ASRETVPQPQH
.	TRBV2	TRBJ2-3	ASSGGMAQY
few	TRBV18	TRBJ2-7	ASSPNRVGEQY
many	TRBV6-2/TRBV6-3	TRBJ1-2	ASSSTVSRYGYT
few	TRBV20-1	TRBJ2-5	SARSQGPQETQY
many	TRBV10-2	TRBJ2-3	ASYGDTQY
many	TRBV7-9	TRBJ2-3	ASSADYPDTQY
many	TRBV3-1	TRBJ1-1	ASSQDPPGRSTEAF
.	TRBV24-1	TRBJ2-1	ATSDLPGQSSYNEQF
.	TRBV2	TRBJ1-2	ASSDSGGGYGYT
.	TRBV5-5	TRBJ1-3	ASSLVQGAGNTIY
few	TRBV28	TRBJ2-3	ASSFPPNSGRSDTQY
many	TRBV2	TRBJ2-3	ASSLPGQFTDTQY
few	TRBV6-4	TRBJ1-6	ASSEYSSYNSPLH
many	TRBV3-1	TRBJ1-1	ASSHRDTHTEAF
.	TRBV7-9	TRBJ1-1	ASSRHYTEAF
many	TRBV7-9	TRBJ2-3	ASSPLRGRGTDTQY
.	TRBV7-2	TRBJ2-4	ASSLVAKGNIQY
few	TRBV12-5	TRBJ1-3	ASGLDSSGNTIY
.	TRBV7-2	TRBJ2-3	ASSSGIGLDTQY
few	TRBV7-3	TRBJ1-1	ASSKPGQEAF
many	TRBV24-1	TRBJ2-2	ATSYAAGELF
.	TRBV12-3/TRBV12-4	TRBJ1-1	ASSRTGMTEAF
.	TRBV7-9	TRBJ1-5	ASTTGGGNQPQH
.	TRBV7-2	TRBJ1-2	ASSLGQLYGYT
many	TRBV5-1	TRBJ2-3	ASSLEVDTQY
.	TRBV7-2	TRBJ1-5	ASSLGQGATQPQH
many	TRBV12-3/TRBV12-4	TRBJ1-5	ASSLDQGALSQPQH
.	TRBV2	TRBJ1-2	DRRGHGYT
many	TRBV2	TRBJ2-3	ASRMTDTQY
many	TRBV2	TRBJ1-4	AIENEKLF
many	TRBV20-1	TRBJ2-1	SLPGGSGGSSYNEQF
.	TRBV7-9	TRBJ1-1	ASRDQGEAF
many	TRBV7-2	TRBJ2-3	ASSLGEAGSADTQY
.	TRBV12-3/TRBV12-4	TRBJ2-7	ASRDWGEGEQY
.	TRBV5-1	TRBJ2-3	ASSLDGQGARHTQY
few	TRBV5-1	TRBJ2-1	ASSLGAGSYNEQF
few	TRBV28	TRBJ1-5	ASSLRQVPYNQPQH
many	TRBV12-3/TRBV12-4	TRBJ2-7	ASSPKQGGAYEQY
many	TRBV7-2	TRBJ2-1	ASSLDVSGVNEQF
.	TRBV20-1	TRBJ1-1	SARDRKGTDTEAF
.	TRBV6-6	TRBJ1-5	ASSPGLRQPQH